This is a list of T cell receptor beta chains from one sample in a study of identical twins. Using its own MiXCR run on the 5' RACE reads, TCRdb lists one record per CDR3 protein. The sample carries roughly 240,000 distinct CDR3 sequences, 7.5% recorded once. These data were likewise used in another study, on yellow fever vaccine responses in identical twins.

The specimen was CD8+ T cells sorted from blood. These receptors originate from a woman aged 18-30 years in good health. Both conserved end residues are part of each CDR3. Clone size appears in some rows only: once, few, many, or a class for an expanded clone.

V	J	size	CDR3
TRBV19	TRBJ2-1	.	CACMGGYNEQFF
TRBV11-2	TRBJ2-1	few	CASSLATLEQFF
TRBV10-3	TRBJ2-1	.	CAISGNRAYNEQFF
TRBV5-1	TRBJ2-3	many	CASSPAIGSDTQYF
TRBV20-1	TRBJ2-3	many	CSADLGTDTQYF
TRBV10-2	TRBJ1-1	many	CASSEEGTEAFF
TRBV27	TRBJ2-5	.	CASSPSGGMETQYF
TRBV12-3/TRBV12-4	TRBJ1-1	many	CASSLGGGITEAFF
TRBV20-1	TRBJ2-4	many	CSARQGQGAEGLAKNIQYF
TRBV9	TRBJ1-3	many	CASSVGDSGNTIYF
TRBV13	TRBJ2-1	few	CASSFRDREDDEQFF
TRBV9	TRBJ1-4	.	CASSVGGNEKLFF
TRBV5-1	TRBJ2-1	many	CASSLAPDRGYEQFF
TRBV10-3	TRBJ1-1	.	CAISEIFLGVVNTEAFF
TRBV3-1	TRBJ2-5	many	CASSQDGGRTRQETQYF
TRBV5-1	TRBJ2-1	.	CASSPTPGLADNEQFF
TRBV11-2	TRBJ2-4	.	CASSLDPPGLGKNIQYF
TRBV20-1	TRBJ2-1	few	CSARDMGWDEQFF
TRBV5-6	TRBJ2-5	few	CASSLVETGQETQYF
TRBV6-1	TRBJ1-2	.	CASTGQVEQRDYGYTF
TRBV10-3	TRBJ2-2	few	CAIWGGTSWNTGELFF
TRBV7-6	TRBJ2-5	few	CASSLASVPSSQETQYF
TRBV7-8	TRBJ2-5	many	CASSLDTGLETQYF
TRBV11-1	TRBJ2-7	.	CASSPEGTYEQYF
TRBV24-1	TRBJ2-3	many	CATRAAGADTQYF
TRBV7-9	TRBJ2-1	.	CASSLGPSGRLDEQFF
TRBV7-9	TRBJ2-1	.	CASSLAFHPEQFF
TRBV28	TRBJ2-1	few	CASSPASFLSNEQFF
TRBV9	TRBJ2-7	.	CASSVGDNYEQYF
TRBV20-1	TRBJ2-7	many	CSASDRGQRISYEQYF
TRBV6-1	TRBJ2-1	many	CASSDQGHNEQFF
TRBV20-1	TRBJ2-3	.	CSARDGLPSGVSDTQYF
TRBV7-7	TRBJ2-3	few	CASSPRPGPYTDTQYF
TRBV7-9	TRBJ2-5	few	CASSFQLARETQYF
TRBV9	TRBJ1-2	.	CASTPLPHGYTF
TRBV7-6	TRBJ2-1	many	CASSSPDRSLRNEQFF
TRBV6-5	TRBJ2-7	.	CASSYSYPGGIYEQYF